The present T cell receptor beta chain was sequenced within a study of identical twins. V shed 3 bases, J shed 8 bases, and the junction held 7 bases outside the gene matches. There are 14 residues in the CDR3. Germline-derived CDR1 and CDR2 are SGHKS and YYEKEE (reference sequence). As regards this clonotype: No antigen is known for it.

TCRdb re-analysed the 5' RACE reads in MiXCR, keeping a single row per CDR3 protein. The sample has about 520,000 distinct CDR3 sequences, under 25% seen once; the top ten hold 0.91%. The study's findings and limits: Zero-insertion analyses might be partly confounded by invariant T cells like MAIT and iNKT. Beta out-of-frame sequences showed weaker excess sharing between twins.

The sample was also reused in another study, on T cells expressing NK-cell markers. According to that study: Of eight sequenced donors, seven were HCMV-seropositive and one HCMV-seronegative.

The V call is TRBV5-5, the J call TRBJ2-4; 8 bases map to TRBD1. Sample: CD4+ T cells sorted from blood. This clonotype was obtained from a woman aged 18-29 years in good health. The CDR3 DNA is TGTGCCAGCAGCTCGGGGGACAGGAGGGACATTCAGTACTTC. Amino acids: CASSSGDRRDIQYF.